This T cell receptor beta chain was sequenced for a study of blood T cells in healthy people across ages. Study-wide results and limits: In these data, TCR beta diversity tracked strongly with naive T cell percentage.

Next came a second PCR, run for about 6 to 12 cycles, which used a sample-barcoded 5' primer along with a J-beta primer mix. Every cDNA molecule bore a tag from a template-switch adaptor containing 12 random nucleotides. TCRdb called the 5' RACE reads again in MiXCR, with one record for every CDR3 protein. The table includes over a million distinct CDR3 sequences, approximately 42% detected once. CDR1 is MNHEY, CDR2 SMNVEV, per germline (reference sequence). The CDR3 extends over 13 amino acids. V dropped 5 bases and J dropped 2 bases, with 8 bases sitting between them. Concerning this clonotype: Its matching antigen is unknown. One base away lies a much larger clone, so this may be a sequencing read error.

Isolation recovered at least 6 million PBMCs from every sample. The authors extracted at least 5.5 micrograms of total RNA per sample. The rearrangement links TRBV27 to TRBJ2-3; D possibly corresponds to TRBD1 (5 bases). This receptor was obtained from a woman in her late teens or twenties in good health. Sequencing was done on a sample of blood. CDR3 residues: CASSEQVTDTQYF. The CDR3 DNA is TGTGCCAGCAGTGAACAGGTCACAGATACGCAGTATTTT.